This passage covers 11 T cell receptor beta chains from one sample sequenced in a study of CD8 T cells in Susac syndrome. RNA amounts of about 0.5 to 1 ug underwent reverse transcription with random hexamers. TCRdb used MiXCR to reprocess the immunoSEQ multiplex PCR reads, holding one entry per CDR3 protein. The data contain roughly 400,000 distinct CDR3 sequences, 75% to 90% of them singletons. Sequenced input: CD8+ T cells from PBMCs. Every receptor here comes from a human donor with multiple sclerosis.

This clonotype was recorded once. The chain uses TRBV7-9 and TRBJ1-1; 8 bases map to TRBD1. V gave up 3 bases and J gave up 0 bases; unmatched junction bases: 9. CDR1 is SEHNR and CDR2 is FQNEAQ in the germline V gene (reference sequence). This CDR3 region has 17 residues. CDR3 loop: CASSFSPGQAVNTEAFF. CDR3 in DNA: TGTGCCAGCAGCTTTAGTCCGGGACAGGCGGTGAACACTGAAGCTTTCTTT. The full variable domain, rest sourced from reference TRBV7-9 and TRBJ1-1, is DTGVSQNPRHKITKRGQNVTFRCDPISEHNRLYWYRQTLGQGPEFLTYFQNEAQLEKSRLLSDRFSAERPKGSFSTLEIQRTEQGDSAMYLCASSFSPGQAVNTEAFFGQGTRLTVV.

The chain uses TRBV6-1 and TRBJ2-1; TRBD2 matches 9 bases. The V gene end was trimmed by 3 bases and the J gene end by 9 bases; junction bases not matched to a gene: 9. This CDR3 contains 15 residues. Germline CDR1 reads MNHNS; CDR2 reads SASEGT. CDR3 sequence reads: CASSDFAGGGAEQFF. CDR3 nucleotide sequence: TGTGCCAGCAGTGACTTCGCGGGAGGGGGGGCTGAGCAGTTCTTC.

The chain employs TRBV27 and TRBJ1-2, with D possibly TRBD1 on 6 matching bases. Germline CDR1 is MNHEY and CDR2 is SMNVEV (reference sequence). This CDR3 contains 13 residues. Trimming removed 8 bases from V and 5 bases from J, with 15 bases in between. The CDR3 nucleotides are TGTGCCAGCGCGGGGGGCGCACTATATGGCTACACCTTC. Its protein is CASAGGALYGYTF.

This chain joins TRBV7-9 and TRBJ1-1; D unclear. From germline, CDR1 is SEHNR and CDR2 FQNEAQ (reference sequence). Trimming took off 5 bases at V and 5 bases at J, with 9 bases between the two ends. CDR3 length: 12 amino acids. The CDR3 coding sequence is TGTGCCAGCAGCGCGGGGTTTACTGAAGCTTTCTTT. Protein sequence: CASSAGFTEAFF.

This chain connects TRBV20-1 to TRBJ1-2, with D unresolved. The ends were cut back, 5 bases at V and 8 bases at J, with 21 bases in the middle. This CDR3 region has 14 residues. Looked up from germline, CDR1 is DFQATT and CDR2 is SNEGSKA (reference sequence). The CDR3 nucleotides read TGCAGTGCTGCCACTTATCACCCAAGGAACGGCTACACCTTC. It encodes CSAATYHPRNGYTF.

The chain couples TRBV24-1 to TRBJ2-3, with D possibly TRBD1 on 7 matching bases. The CDR3 extends over 17 amino acids. V was shortened by 0 bases and J by 4 bases, with 16 bases between the two germline ends. Germline V gene lookup returns CDR1 KGHDR and CDR2 SFDVKD. The CDR3: CATSDLSQGGVSDTQYF. The CDR3 coding sequence is TGTGCCACCAGTGATTTGTCCCAGGGGGGAGTCTCAGATACGCAGTATTTT.

J is TRBJ2-1 and V is TRBV9; no reliable D call. CDR3 length: 13 residues. Germline V lookup: CDR1 SGDLS, CDR2 YYNGEE. Trimming took 3 bases from V and 8 from J, leaving 12 bases between them. The CDR3 reads CASSGPLIDEQFF. The CDR3, as DNA: TGTGCCAGCAGCGGCCCTCTAATTGATGAGCAGTTCTTC.

This clonotype was found once. V is TRBV7-2 and J is TRBJ1-2; D perhaps matches TRBD1 (5 bases). This CDR3 is built from 17 residues. Trimming took 5 bases from V and 1 from J, leaving 20 bases between them. CDR1 SGHTA and CDR2 FQGNSA come from the germline V gene. The CDR3 here is CASSTTGVLARNYGYTF. CDR3 DNA: TGTGCCAGCAGCACTACGGGGGTCCTCGCGCGTAACTATGGCTACACCTTC.

V is TRBV23-1 and J is TRBJ1-6, with D possibly TRBD1 on 5 matching bases. TRBV23-1 belongs to the ORF category, with a function that is uncertain. The CDR3 extends over 13 amino acids. V gave up 11 bases and J gave up 7 bases, with 15 bases separating them. As DNA, the CDR3 is TGCGCCCTCCCCGGGGCCGGGAATTCACCCCTCCACTTT. Residues: CALPGAGNSPLHF.

The V gene is TRBV11-2, the J gene TRBJ2-3, with 13 bases matching TRBD2. Germline V gene sequence: CDR1 SGHAT, CDR2 FQNNGV. The CDR3 spans 17 residues. The V and J ends lost 5 bases and 0 bases, in that order; junction bases with no gene match: 5. DNA of the CDR3: TGTGCCAGCAGCCCCTGGACTAGCGGGAGTAGCACAGATACGCAGTATTTT. It codes for CASSPWTSGSSTDTQYF.

This chain joins TRBV12-3 or TRBV12-4 and TRBJ2-1, with 8 positions matching TRBD2. Unmatched junction bases numbered 4, after V lost 8 bases and J lost 4 bases. CDR3 length equals 13 residues. CDR3 DNA: TGTGCCAGCGGGGTAGCGGGATACAATGAGCAGTTCTTC. Translated: CASGVAGYNEQFF.